What follows are 18 T cell receptor beta chains derived from one specimen sequenced in a study of CD8 T cells in Susac syndrome (dated by TCRdb to 2018 to 2020). Library generation was performed with the immunoSEQ multiplex PCR assay. RNA was extracted using the RNeasy kit, and roughly 0.45 to 1 ug of the RNA was reverse transcribed with random hexamers. TCRdb reprocessed the public reads (quality trimming at Q25 with fastp, clone calling with MiXCR) and kept in-frame beta chains. Identical CDR3 proteins give one entry, which carries the most common genes and DNA. In this sample the table shows under 200,000 distinct CDR3 sequences, around 90% of which occur a single time. The ten largest account for approximately 0.09% of the sample. The sample consisted of CD4+ T cells from PBMCs. These receptors were collected from a human donor with Susac syndrome.

Of note for this clonotype: One end of the junction fails to match germline, which may point to a read error. This chain links TRBV2 with TRBJ2-1; TRBD2 matches 7 bases. The CDR3 extends over 11 amino acids. Germline assignment: CDR1 SNHLY and CDR2 FYNNEI. This chain's CDR3 is CAGRLANEQFF. The CDR3 DNA is TGTGCCGGCAGACTAGCCAATGAGCAGTTCTTC.

This chain links TRBV7-6 with TRBJ2-6, with 9 bases lining up with TRBD1. Germline CDR1 is SGHVS and CDR2 is FNYEAQ. The CDR3 has 18 amino acids. After removal of 2 bases from V and 1 base from J, the junction contained 6 bases not matched to a gene. CDR3 loop: CASSLFGTGTSGANVLTF. The CDR3 nucleotides are TGTGCCAGCAGCTTATTTGGGACAGGGACATCTGGGGCCAACGTCCTGACTTTC.

V usage is TRBV2 and J usage is TRBJ1-4, with TRBD1 as a possible D gene (6 bases). The germline V gene has CDR1 SNHLY and CDR2 FYNNEI. The CDR3 has 13 amino acids. Trimming removed 6 bases at V and 7 bases at J, with 12 bases between. The CDR3 loop reads CASRLEGGEKLFF. As DNA, the CDR3 is TGTGCCAGCAGGTTGGAGGGGGGTGAAAAACTGTTTTTT.

The V call is TRBV20-1, the J call TRBJ1-1, with 8 bases that match TRBD1. The germline gives CDR1 DFQATT, CDR2 SNEGSKA (reference sequence). This CDR3 comprises 13 residues. Trimming at V came to 4 bases and at J to 11 bases, leaving 12 bases not matched to a gene. DNA for the CDR3: TGCAGTGCTAAGGGAGGACAGGGAGGGTTGGCTTTCTTT. It translates to CSAKGGQGGLAFF.

The sample holds one count of this clonotype. This chain connects TRBV12-3 or TRBV12-4 to TRBJ2-3; D remains ambiguous. The CDR3 runs to 16 residues. Trimming left V 2 bases short and J 4 bases short, with 16 bases between. The CDR3 spells CASSLWASFTADTQYF. The CDR3 coding sequence is TGTGCCAGCAGTTTATGGGCTAGTTTTACGGCAGATACGCAGTATTTT.

The genes are TRBV5-4 and TRBJ2-3; 15 bases are a match to TRBD2. V lost 3 bases and J lost 1; bases outside the gene matches: 6. CDR1 SGHNT and CDR2 YYREEE come from the germline V gene (reference sequence). This CDR3 region has 18 residues. The chain's CDR3 is CASSSGLAGGRGTDTQYF. CDR3 nucleotide sequence: TGTGCCAGCAGCTCGGGACTAGCGGGAGGCCGGGGCACAGATACGCAGTATTTT.

The rearrangement links TRBV12-3 or TRBV12-4 to TRBJ2-7, with TRBD2 identical over 7 bases. V lost 4 bases and J lost 3; bases outside the gene matches: 6. This CDR3 is built from 14 residues. The CDR3 coding sequence is TGTGCCAGCAGTTCCCCTAGCGGATACTACGAGCAGTACTTC. Amino acids: CASSSPSGYYEQYF.

The table lists this clonotype with a few counts. V is TRBV18 and J is TRBJ2-5, with unresolved D. V dropped 0 bases and J dropped 2 bases, with 4 bases sitting between them. CDR3 length equals 13 residues. Germline lookup yields CDR1 KGHSH and CDR2 LQKENI. The CDR3 DNA reads TGTGCCAGCTCACCACCGGGTCAAGAGACCCAGTACTTC. Residues: CASSPPGQETQYF.

V usage is TRBV4-2 and J usage is TRBJ2-1; 9 positions agree with TRBD2. V dropped 4 bases and J dropped 3; count of bases not matched to a gene: 7. There are 16 residues in the CDR3. Germline V gives CDR1 LGHNA, CDR2 YNFKEQ. CDR3 DNA sequence: TGTGCCAGCAGCCGGAGACTAGCGGAGAGCTACAATGAGCAGTTCTTC. This gives the protein CASSRRLAESYNEQFF.

The chain has TRBV5-1 and TRBJ2-2; 8 nucleotides agree with TRBD2. Unmatched junction bases numbered 17, after V lost 0 bases and J lost 4 bases. Looked up from germline, CDR1 is SGHRS and CDR2 is YFSETQ. CDR3 size: 20 residues. The CDR3 DNA sequence: TGCGCCAGCAGCTTGGTCACTTTTAGGCGGGAGGCGCCGATCACCGGGGAGCTGTTTTTT. Translated: CASSLVTFRREAPITGELFF.

This chain links TRBV19 with TRBJ2-3; D is perhaps TRBD1 (6 bases). V was trimmed by 5 bases and J by 3 bases, leaving 12 bases between them. Germline loops: CDR1 LNHDA, CDR2 SQIVND (reference sequence). This CDR3 region has 14 residues. The DNA of the CDR3 is TGTGCCAGTAGTCCAGGGGTTCGGACAGATACGCAGTATTTT. It specifies CASSPGVRTDTQYF.

This chain links TRBV2 with TRBJ1-5; D not resolved. V shed 7 bases and J shed 0 bases, with 7 bases lying between them. Germline assignment: CDR1 SNHLY and CDR2 FYNNEI. The CDR3 runs 13 residues. In DNA, the CDR3 is TGTGCCAGCACCCTTATTAGCAATCAGCCCCAGCATTTT. It encodes CASTLISNQPQHF.

The J gene is TRBJ1-4, the V gene TRBV6-2 or TRBV6-3; TRBD1 might be the D (6 bases). The ends were cut back, 2 bases at V and 4 bases at J, with 11 bases in the middle. Germline V CDR1 and CDR2: MNHEY, SVGEGT. The CDR3 has 15 residues. CDR3 sequence reads: CASSYGGADNEKLFF. The CDR3 nucleotides are TGTGCCAGCAGTTACGGGGGGGCTGATAATGAAAAACTGTTTTTT.

The chain recombines TRBV2 with TRBJ1-1; D is ambiguous. Per the germline V gene, CDR1 is SNHLY and CDR2 is FYNNEI. The germline V and J ends were trimmed by 4 bases and 0 bases, with 6 bases remaining between them. The CDR3 is 13 amino acids. The chain's CDR3 is CASSGRMNTEAFF. The DNA of the CDR3 is TGTGCCAGCAGTGGGCGGATGAACACTGAAGCTTTCTTT.

The rearrangement uses TRBV7-9 and TRBJ1-2; D is perhaps TRBD1 (6 bases). V was pared by 5 bases and J by 6 bases, with 10 bases between. Germline V CDR1 and CDR2: SEHNR, FQNEAQ (reference sequence). CDR3 length: 12 residues. CDR3 in DNA: TGTGCCAGCAGCATCAACAGGGATGGCTACACCTTC. It encodes CASSINRDGYTF.

The V gene is TRBV29-1, the J gene TRBJ2-5; TRBD2 matches 7 bases. V lost 4 bases to trimming and J lost 1 base; unmatched junction nucleotides: 3. CDR3 length: 13 amino acids. Germline CDR1 is SQVTM and CDR2 is ANQGSEA. The CDR3 region is CSVVGGGQETQYF. DNA for the CDR3: TGCAGCGTTGTTGGGGGGGGCCAAGAGACCCAGTACTTC. Complete variable domain (other parts from reference TRBV29-1 and TRBJ2-5): SAVISQKPSRDICQRGTSLTIQCQVDSQVTMMFWYRQQPGQSLTLIATANQGSEATYESGFVIDKFPISRPNLTFSTLTVSNMSPEDSSIYLCSVVGGGQETQYFGPGTRLLVL.

The chain is built from TRBV30 and TRBJ2-5; 8 positions agree with TRBD1. Germline V lookup: CDR1 GTSNPN, CDR2 SVGIG (reference sequence). This CDR3 spans 14 amino acids. J gave up 5 bases and V 2 bases, and 7 bases lay outside the gene matches. The CDR3 bases are TGTGCCTGGAGTTTACAGGGGGTATGGGAGACCCAGTACTTC. Amino acid sequence: CAWSLQGVWETQYF.

The chain carries TRBV25-1 and TRBJ1-1, with 7 bases fitting TRBD1. J gave up 5 bases and V 1 base, and 7 bases lay outside the gene matches. Looked up from germline, CDR1 is MGHDK and CDR2 is SYGVNS. This CDR3 comprises 15 residues. The CDR3 loop is CASSELDTGDTEAFF. As DNA, the CDR3 is TGTGCCAGCAGTGAATTAGATACAGGGGATACTGAAGCTTTCTTT.